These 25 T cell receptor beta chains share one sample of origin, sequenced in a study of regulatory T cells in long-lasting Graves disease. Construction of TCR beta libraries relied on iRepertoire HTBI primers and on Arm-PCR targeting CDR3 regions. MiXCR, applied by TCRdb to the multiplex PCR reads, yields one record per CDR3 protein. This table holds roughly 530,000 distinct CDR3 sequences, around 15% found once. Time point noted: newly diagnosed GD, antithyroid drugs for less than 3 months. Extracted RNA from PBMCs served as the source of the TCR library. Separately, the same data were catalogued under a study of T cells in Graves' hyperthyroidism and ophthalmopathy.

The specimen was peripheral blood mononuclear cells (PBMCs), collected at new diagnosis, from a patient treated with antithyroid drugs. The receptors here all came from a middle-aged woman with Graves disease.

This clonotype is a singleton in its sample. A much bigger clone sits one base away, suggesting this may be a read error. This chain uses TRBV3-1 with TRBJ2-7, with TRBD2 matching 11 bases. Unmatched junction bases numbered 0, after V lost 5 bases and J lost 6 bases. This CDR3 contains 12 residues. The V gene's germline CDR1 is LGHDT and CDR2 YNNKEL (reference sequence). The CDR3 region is CASSGTSGEQYF. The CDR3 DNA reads TGTGCCAGCAGCGGGACTAGCGGCGAGCAGTACTTC.

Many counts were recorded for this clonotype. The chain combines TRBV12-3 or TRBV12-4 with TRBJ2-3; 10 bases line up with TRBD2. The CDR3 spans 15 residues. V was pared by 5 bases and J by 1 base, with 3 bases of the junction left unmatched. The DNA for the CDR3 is TGTGCCAGCAGTGATAGCGGGGGGCGCACAGATACGCAGTATTTT. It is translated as CASSDSGGRTDTQYF.

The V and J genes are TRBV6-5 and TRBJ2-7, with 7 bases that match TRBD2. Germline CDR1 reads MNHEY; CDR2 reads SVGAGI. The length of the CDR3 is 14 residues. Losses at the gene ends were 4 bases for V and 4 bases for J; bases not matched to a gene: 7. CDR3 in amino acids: CASSSLTGGYEQYF. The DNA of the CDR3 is TGTGCCAGCAGTTCCCTGACGGGGGGATACGAGCAGTACTTC.

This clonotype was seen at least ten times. This CDR3 is CASSPGPVTYEQYF. CDR3 in DNA: TGTGCCAGCAGTCCCGGCCCGGTTACCTACGAGCAGTACTTC. This chain joins TRBV12-3 or TRBV12-4 and TRBJ2-7; no firm D call. Deletions cut 5 bases from V and 2 bases from J, with 13 bases between. CDR3 length: 14 amino acids.

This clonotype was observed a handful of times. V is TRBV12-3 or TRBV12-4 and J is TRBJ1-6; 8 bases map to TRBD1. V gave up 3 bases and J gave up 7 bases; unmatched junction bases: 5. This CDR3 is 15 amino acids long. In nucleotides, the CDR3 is TGTGCCAGCAGTTTGGAGGGACAGGTAAATTCACCCCTCCACTTT. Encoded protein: CASSLEGQVNSPLHF.

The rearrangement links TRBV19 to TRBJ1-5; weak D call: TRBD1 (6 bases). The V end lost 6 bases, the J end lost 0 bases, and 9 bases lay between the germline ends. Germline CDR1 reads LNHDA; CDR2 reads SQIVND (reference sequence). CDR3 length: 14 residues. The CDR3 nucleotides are TGTGCCAGTAGGCAGGGGCGTAGCAATCAGCCCCAGCATTTT. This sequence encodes CASRQGRSNQPQHF.

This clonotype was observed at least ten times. The chain's CDR3 is CASSSGTSGGASYNEQFF. The CDR3 nucleotides are TGTGCCAGCAGTTCCGGGACTAGCGGGGGGGCATCCTACAATGAGCAGTTCTTC. The chain couples TRBV2 to TRBJ2-1, with TRBD2 matching over 16 bases. In germline, CDR1 is SNHLY, CDR2 FYNNEI. Germline trimming cut 5 bases from V and 1 base from J; bases unmatched to any gene: 5. The CDR3 is 18 residues long.

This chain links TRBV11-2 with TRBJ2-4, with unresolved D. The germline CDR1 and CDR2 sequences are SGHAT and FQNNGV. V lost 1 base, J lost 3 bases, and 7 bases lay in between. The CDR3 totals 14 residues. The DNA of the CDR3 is TGTGCCAGCAGCTTAGTTTACAACAAAAACATTCAGTACTTC. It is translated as CASSLVYNKNIQYF.

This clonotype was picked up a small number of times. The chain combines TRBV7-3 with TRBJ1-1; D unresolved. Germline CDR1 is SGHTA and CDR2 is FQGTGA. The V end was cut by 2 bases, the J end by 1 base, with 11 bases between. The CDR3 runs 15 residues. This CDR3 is CASSLWLTENTEAFF. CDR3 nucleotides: TGTGCCAGCAGCTTATGGCTTACAGAGAACACTGAAGCTTTCTTT.

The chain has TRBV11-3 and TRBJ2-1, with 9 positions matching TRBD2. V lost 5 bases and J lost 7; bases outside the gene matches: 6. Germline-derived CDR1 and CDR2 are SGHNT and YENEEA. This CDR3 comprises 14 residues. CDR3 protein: CASSARGGWNEQFF. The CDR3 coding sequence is TGTGCCAGCAGCGCGCGGGGGGGCTGGAATGAGCAGTTCTTC. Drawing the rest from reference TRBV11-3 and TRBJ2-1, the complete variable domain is EAGVVQSPRYKIIEKKQPVAFWCNPISGHNTLYWYLQNLGQGPELLIRYENEEAVDDSQLPKDRFSAERLKGVDSTLKIQPAELGDSAVYLCASSARGGWNEQFFGPGTRLTVL.

The CDR3 spells CASSSRQGGNEQYF. The CDR3 DNA reads TGTGCCAGCTCATCTAGACAGGGAGGCAATGAGCAGTACTTC. The chain carries TRBV18 and TRBJ2-5; D might be TRBD1 (7 bases). CDR3 size: 14 residues. Looked up from germline, CDR1 is KGHSH and CDR2 is LQKENI. Deletions cut 5 bases from V and 11 bases from J, with 21 bases between.

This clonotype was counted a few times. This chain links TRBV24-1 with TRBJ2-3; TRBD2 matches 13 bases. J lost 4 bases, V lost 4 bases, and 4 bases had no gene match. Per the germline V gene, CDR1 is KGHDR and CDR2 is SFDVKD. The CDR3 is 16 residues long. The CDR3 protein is CATSDSTSGGPDTQYF. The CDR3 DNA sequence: TGTGCCACCAGTGACTCGACTAGCGGGGGGCCAGATACGCAGTATTTT.

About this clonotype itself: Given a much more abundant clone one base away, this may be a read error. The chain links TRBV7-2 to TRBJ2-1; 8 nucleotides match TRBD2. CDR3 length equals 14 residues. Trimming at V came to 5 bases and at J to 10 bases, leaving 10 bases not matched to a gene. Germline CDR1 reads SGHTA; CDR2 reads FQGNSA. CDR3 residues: CASSPAGGVYEQFF. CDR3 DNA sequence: TGTGCCAGCAGCCCCGCGGGGGGCGTCTACGAGCAGTTCTTC.

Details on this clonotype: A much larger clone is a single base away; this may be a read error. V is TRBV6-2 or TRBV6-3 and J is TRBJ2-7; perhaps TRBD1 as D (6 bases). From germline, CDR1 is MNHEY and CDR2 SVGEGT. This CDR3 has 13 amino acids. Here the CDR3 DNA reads TGTGCCGGCAGAGTAGACAGGCCCTACGAGCAGTACTTC. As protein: CAGRVDRPYEQYF.

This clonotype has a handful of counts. The CDR3 nucleotides are TGTGCCATCAGTGGAGCGGGACAGGGGGCTGATGAGCAGTTCTTC. Its protein is CAISGAGQGADEQFF. The chain recombines TRBV10-3 with TRBJ2-1, with 12 bases fitting TRBD1. Germline V lookup: CDR1 ENHRY, CDR2 SYGVKD. The CDR3 runs 15 residues. J was trimmed by 8 bases and V by 4 bases; bases with no gene match: 6.

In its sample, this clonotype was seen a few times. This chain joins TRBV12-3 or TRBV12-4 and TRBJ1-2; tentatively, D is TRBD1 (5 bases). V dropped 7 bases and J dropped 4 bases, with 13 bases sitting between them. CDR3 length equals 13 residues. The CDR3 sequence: CASNPGLTYGYTF. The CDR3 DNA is TGTGCCAGCAACCCGGGACTTACCTATGGCTACACCTTC.

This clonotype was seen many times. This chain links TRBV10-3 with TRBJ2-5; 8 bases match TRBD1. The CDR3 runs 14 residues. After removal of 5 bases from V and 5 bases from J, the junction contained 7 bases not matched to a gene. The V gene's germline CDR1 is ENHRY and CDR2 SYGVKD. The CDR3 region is CAISQQGAQETQYF. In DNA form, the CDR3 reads TGTGCCATCAGTCAGCAGGGGGCACAGGAGACCCAGTACTTC.

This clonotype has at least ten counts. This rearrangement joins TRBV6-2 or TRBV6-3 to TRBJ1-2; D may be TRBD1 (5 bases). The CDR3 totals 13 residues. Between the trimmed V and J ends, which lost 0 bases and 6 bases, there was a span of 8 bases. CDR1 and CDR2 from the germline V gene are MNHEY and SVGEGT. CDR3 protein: CASSYSPGDGYTF. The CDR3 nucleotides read TGTGCCAGCAGTTACTCCCCGGGGGATGGCTACACCTTC.

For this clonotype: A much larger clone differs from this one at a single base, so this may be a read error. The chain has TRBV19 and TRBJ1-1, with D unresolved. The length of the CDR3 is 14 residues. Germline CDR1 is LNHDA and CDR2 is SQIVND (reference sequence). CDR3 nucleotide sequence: TGTGCCGGTAGTACCACAGTACGGAACACTGAAGCTTTCTTT. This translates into CAGSTTVRNTEAFF.

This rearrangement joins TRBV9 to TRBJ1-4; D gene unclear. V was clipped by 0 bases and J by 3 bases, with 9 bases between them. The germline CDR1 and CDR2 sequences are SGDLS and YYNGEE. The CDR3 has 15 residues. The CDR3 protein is CASSVGWGSNEKLFF. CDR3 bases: TGTGCCAGCAGCGTAGGTTGGGGTTCTAATGAAAAACTGTTTTTT.

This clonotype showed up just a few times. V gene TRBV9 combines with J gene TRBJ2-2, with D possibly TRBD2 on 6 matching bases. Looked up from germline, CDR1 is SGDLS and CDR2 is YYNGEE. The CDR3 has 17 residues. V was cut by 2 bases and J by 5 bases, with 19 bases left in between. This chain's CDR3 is CASSVPGDSRGTGELFF. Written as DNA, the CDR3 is TGTGCCAGCAGCGTTCCGGGGGACTCCCGCGGAACCGGGGAGCTGTTTTTT.

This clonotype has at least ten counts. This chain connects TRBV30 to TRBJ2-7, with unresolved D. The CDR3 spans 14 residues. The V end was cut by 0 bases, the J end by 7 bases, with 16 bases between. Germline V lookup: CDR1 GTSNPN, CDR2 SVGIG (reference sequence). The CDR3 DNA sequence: TGTGCCTGGAGTGTACTCACCAGCGCGGAGGAGCAGTACTTC. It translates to CAWSVLTSAEEQYF.

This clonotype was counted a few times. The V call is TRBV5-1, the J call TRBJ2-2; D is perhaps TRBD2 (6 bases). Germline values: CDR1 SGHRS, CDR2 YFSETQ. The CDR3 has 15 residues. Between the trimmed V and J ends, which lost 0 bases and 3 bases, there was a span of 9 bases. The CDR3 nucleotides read TGCGCCAGCAGCTTGGGACTAGAATACACCGGGGAGCTGTTTTTT. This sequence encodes CASSLGLEYTGELFF.

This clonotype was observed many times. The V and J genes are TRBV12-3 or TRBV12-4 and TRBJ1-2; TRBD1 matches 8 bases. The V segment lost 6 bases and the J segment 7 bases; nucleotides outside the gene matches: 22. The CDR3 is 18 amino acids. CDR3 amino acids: CASRGIGQGGPGRGGYTF. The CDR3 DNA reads TGTGCCAGCAGGGGAATTGGACAGGGCGGACCTGGAAGGGGTGGCTACACCTTC.

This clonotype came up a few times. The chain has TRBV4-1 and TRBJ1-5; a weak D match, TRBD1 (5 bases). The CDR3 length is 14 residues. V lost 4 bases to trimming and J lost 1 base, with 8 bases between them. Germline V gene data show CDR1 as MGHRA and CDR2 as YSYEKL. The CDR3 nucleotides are TGCGCCAGCAGCCCCTGGGACAGCAATCAGCCCCAGCATTTT. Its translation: CASSPWDSNQPQHF.